The 20 T cell receptor beta chains reported below all come from one sample, sequenced in a study of radiation and T cells in renal cell carcinoma. Treatment described: treatment-naive control, cytoreductive nephrectomy. TCRdb's table, derived via immunoSEQ multiplex PCR, lists solely in-frame clones and lacks some. The data contain more than 15,000 clones, about 60% of them singletons. Source: tumor tissue, taken from a patient whose treatment was nephrectomy without radiotherapy. The receptors come from a man aged 50 to 60 with renal cell carcinoma.

This clone is a singleton in its sample. The chain joins TRBV11-3 to TRBJ2-7; 9 nucleotides align to TRBD1. Germline CDR1 reads SGHNT; CDR2 reads YENEEA. Unmatched junction bases numbered 14, after V lost 6 bases and J lost 2 bases. The CDR3 totals 17 residues. The CDR3 loop reads CASSLGTGTAPPYEQYF. CDR3 DNA sequence: TGTGCCAGCAGTCTCGGGACAGGGACTGCACCTCCCTACGAGCAGTACTTC.

DNA of the CDR3: TGTGCCATCAGTGAGGCTTCTAAAGGGACAGGGACTAACGGGGAGCTGTTTTTT. Amino acids: CAISEASKGTGTNGELFF. This chain connects TRBV10-3 to TRBJ2-2; 9 bases match TRBD1. Germline loops: CDR1 ENHRY, CDR2 SYGVKD. The CDR3 is 18 residues long. The ends lost 2 bases at V and 7 bases at J; junction bases unmatched: 14.

V and J are TRBV7-9 and TRBJ2-5; D may be TRBD1 or TRBD2 (6 bases each). The CDR3 loop spans 15 amino acids. With 0 bases removed from V and 4 bases from J, the gap between germline ends came to 12 bases. Germline V lookup: CDR1 SEHNR, CDR2 FQNEAQ (reference sequence). CDR3 in amino acids: CASSLARGRRETQYF. The CDR3 DNA reads as TGTGCCAGCAGCTTAGCTCGGGGGCGGCGAGAGACCCAGTACTTC.

The V gene is TRBV2, the J gene TRBJ1-2; 7 bases agree with TRBD1. The V gene end was trimmed by 10 bases and the J gene end by 5 bases; junction bases not matched to a gene: 7. This CDR3 has 12 residues. Per germline, CDR1 SNHLY and CDR2 FYNNEI. The CDR3 spells CANGQVAYGYTF. Written as DNA, the CDR3 is TGTGCCAACGGACAGGTGGCTTATGGCTACACCTTC.

The chain joins TRBV9 to TRBJ2-3; D perhaps matches TRBD2 (5 bases). CDR3 size: 16 residues. V gave up 1 base and J gave up 0 bases, with 12 bases separating them. Germline V CDR1 and CDR2: SGDLS, YYNGEE. Here the CDR3 DNA reads TGTGCCAGCAGCGTAAGGGAGTCTGCTAGCACAGATACGCAGTATTTT. It translates to CASSVRESASTDTQYF.

The rearrangement links TRBV6-1 to TRBJ1-1; a weak D match, TRBD1 (5 bases). The germline V gene encodes CDR1 MNHNS and CDR2 SASEGT. The CDR3 runs 13 residues. V lost 10 bases and J 3 bases, leaving 15 bases between the germline ends. The CDR3 protein is CATSIRADTEAFF. CDR3 DNA: TGTGCCACGAGCATCAGGGCTGACACTGAAGCTTTCTTT.

This clone was seen a few times. The chain couples TRBV29-1 to TRBJ1-2; D is unresolved. Trimming took 0 bases from V and 14 from J, leaving 7 bases between them. CDR1 SQVTM and CDR2 ANQGSEA come from the germline V gene. The CDR3 covers 9 residues. This CDR3 reads CSVEEETTF. The CDR3 bases are TGCAGCGTTGAAGAGGAGACAACCTTC.

The chain is built from TRBV4-1 and TRBJ2-3; no firm D call. Germline CDR1 is MGHRA and CDR2 is YSYEKL. V shed 2 bases and J shed 2 bases, with 11 bases lying between them. CDR3 length equals 15 residues. For the CDR3, the DNA is TGCGCCAGCAGCCAAAACCCCTTAGACACAGATACGCAGTATTTT. Translating gives CASSQNPLDTDTQYF.

The genes are TRBV15 and TRBJ2-7; D possibly corresponds to TRBD1 (5 bases). CDR3 length equals 15 residues. The ends were cut back, 5 bases at V and 3 bases at J, with 17 bases in the middle. From germline, CDR1 is LNHNV and CDR2 YYDKDF (reference sequence). Here the CDR3 reads CATSARNTGFYEQYF. The CDR3 coding sequence is TGTGCCACCAGCGCCCGCAATACAGGATTCTACGAGCAGTACTTC. The full variable domain, rest sourced from reference TRBV15 and TRBJ2-7, is DAMVIQNPRYQVTQFGKPVTLSCSQTLNHNVMYWYQQKSSQAPKLLFHYYDKDFNNEADTPDNFQSRRPNTSFCFLDIRSPGLGDTAMYLCATSARNTGFYEQYFGPGTRLTVT.

A few counts support this clone. The V call is TRBV2, the J call TRBJ2-1, with 8 bases matching TRBD1. V shed 6 bases, J shed 8 bases, and the junction held 6 bases outside the gene matches. CDR1 is SNHLY, CDR2 FYNNEI, per germline. The CDR3 runs to 13 residues. In DNA form, the CDR3 reads TGTGCCAGCAGCCCGGACAGGGCCCATGAGCAGTTCTTC. Residues: CASSPDRAHEQFF.

The chain joins TRBV30 to TRBJ1-5; D perhaps matches TRBD1 (6 bases). This CDR3 is built from 13 residues. Trimming pared 2 bases from V and 4 bases from J, leaving 9 bases between. Germline values: CDR1 GTSNPN, CDR2 SVGIG (reference sequence). The CDR3 coding sequence is TGTGCCTGGAGTCCGGACAGAAATCAGCCCCAGCATTTT. It codes for CAWSPDRNQPQHF.

The V and J genes are TRBV27 and TRBJ1-4, with 7 bases identical to TRBD1. The CDR3 sequence is 13 residues long. CDR1 MNHEY and CDR2 SMNVEV come from the germline V gene (reference sequence). V gave up 8 bases and J gave up 5 bases; unmatched junction bases: 5. DNA of the CDR3: TGTGCCAGCTCCGGGACAGTGAATGAAAAACTGTTTTTT. Its translation is CASSGTVNEKLFF.

The V call is TRBV7-2, the J call TRBJ2-3; D not certain. Per the germline V gene, CDR1 is SGHTA and CDR2 is FQGNSA. The ends were cut back, 3 bases at V and 1 base at J, with 11 bases in the middle. The CDR3 totals 15 residues. The CDR3 region is CASSFGIIRTDTQYF. The CDR3 DNA reads as TGTGCCAGCAGCTTCGGCATCATACGCACAGATACGCAGTATTTT.

The V and J genes are TRBV18 and TRBJ1-3; D perhaps matches TRBD1 (5 bases). Germline loops: CDR1 KGHSH, CDR2 LQKENI. The V gene lost 3 bases and the J gene lost 0 bases, with 21 bases spanning the gap. The CDR3 runs to 19 residues. The CDR3 DNA sequence: TGTGCCAGCTCACCTCGTGGGTTGGCGCCGACAGACTCTGGAAACACCATATATTTT. As protein: CASSPRGLAPTDSGNTIYF.

V gene TRBV9 combines with J gene TRBJ1-1; D unclear. In germline, CDR1 is SGDLS, CDR2 YYNGEE. V was shortened by 0 bases and J by 1 base, with 10 bases between the two germline ends. The CDR3 is made up of 15 amino acids. The CDR3 protein is CASSVVRDRNTEAFF. The CDR3 coding sequence is TGTGCCAGCAGCGTAGTGAGGGATCGGAACACTGAAGCTTTCTTT.

This clone was counted a few times. The gene calls are TRBV19 and TRBJ2-3, with D hard to call. The length of the CDR3 is 14 residues. V lost 9 bases and J 1 base, leaving 14 bases between the germline ends. Germline assignment: CDR1 LNHDA and CDR2 SQIVND (reference sequence). CDR3 region: CASRSPSGTDTQYF. In DNA form, the CDR3 reads TGTGCCAGCCGGAGCCCTTCTGGCACAGATACGCAGTATTTT.

The chain uses TRBV11-2 and TRBJ1-1; D is unclear. CDR1 is SGHAT and CDR2 is FQNNGV in the germline V gene. The V end lost 1 base, the J end lost 6 bases, and 6 bases lay between the germline ends. The CDR3 has 12 amino acids. CDR3 coding DNA: TGTGCCAGCAGCTTAGGCGTGTCTGAAGCTTTCTTT. Protein product: CASSLGVSEAFF. Using reference TRBV11-2 and TRBJ1-1 for the parts outside the CDR3, the full variable domain is EAGVAQSPRYKIIEKRQSVAFWCNPISGHATLYWYQQILGQGPKLLIQFQNNGVVDDSQLPKDRFSAERLKGVDSTLKIQPAKLEDSAVYLCASSLGVSEAFFGQGTRLTVV.

This chain connects TRBV9 to TRBJ2-7, with TRBD1 matching 7 bases. V gave up 4 bases and J gave up 3 bases; unmatched junction bases: 10. Germline V gives CDR1 SGDLS, CDR2 YYNGEE. This CDR3 is built from 15 residues. The CDR3 is CASSPRTGINYEQYF. CDR3 coding DNA: TGTGCCAGCAGCCCCCGGACAGGAATTAACTACGAGCAGTACTTC.

The V gene is TRBV30, the J gene TRBJ1-4; D unresolved. V was shortened by 0 bases and J by 8 bases, with 10 bases between the two germline ends. This CDR3 region has 13 residues. The V gene's germline CDR1 is GTSNPN and CDR2 SVGIG (reference sequence). The CDR3 spells CAWSVRYDEKLFF. The CDR3 DNA follows: TGTGCCTGGAGTGTTAGGTATGACGAAAAACTGTTTTTT. The whole variable domain, filled in from reference TRBV30 and TRBJ1-4, reads SQTIHQWPATLVQPVGSPLSLECTVEGTSNPNLYWYRQAAGRGLQLLFYSVGIGQISSEVPQNLSASRPQDRQFILSSKKLLLSDSGFYLCAWSVRYDEKLFFGSGTQLSVL.

This chain uses TRBV9 with TRBJ1-2; the match to TRBD1 covers 9 bases. The CDR3 contains 14 residues. J lost 4 bases, V lost 4 bases, and 5 bases had no gene match. Germline loops: CDR1 SGDLS, CDR2 YYNGEE. CDR3 DNA: TGTGCCAGCAGCTCGGACAGGGGCTTCTATGGCTACACCTTC. Translating it yields CASSSDRGFYGYTF.